This T cell receptor beta chain comes out of a study of T-cell memory formation after mild COVID-19. A few counts support this clonotype. V gave up 3 bases and J gave up 5 bases, with 12 bases separating them. CDR3 length equals 13 residues. Germline loops: CDR1 SGHDT, CDR2 YYEEEE. TCRdb processed the 5' RACE reads anew with MiXCR; each CDR3 protein has one entry. The table shows some 490,000 distinct CDR3 sequences, with over 15% occurring only once. The sequencing input was PBMCs or a T cell subset sorted from them (not recorded which). This clonotype originated in an adult woman who had mild COVID-19 (a few samples of this study predate the infection). Cell type and time point are not known. This chain links TRBV5-6 with TRBJ2-7; possibly TRBD1 or TRBD2 for D (5 bases each). CDR3 region: CASSWGRLDEQYF. CDR3 bases: TGTGCCAGCAGCTGGGGACGCTTGGACGAGCAGTACTTC.